This TCR beta chain was obtained from a study of CD8+ T cells in alopecia areata. Study as a whole: Disease severity was quantified as SALT score of affected scalp area.

It was cDNA, reverse transcribed from extracted RNA, that served as the sequencing template. TCRdb's table, derived via immunoSEQ multiplex PCR, lists solely in-frame clones and lacks some. The sample contains fewer than 250,000 clones, 40% to 55% of which appear only once. Treatment meaning: oral pan-JAK inhibitor, 5-10 mg twice daily. Alopecia areata patients provided lesional scalp punch biopsies and peripheral blood, both collected for the study. Whole-study findings and limits: Clarity of TCR sharing across patients fell short of that in mice, possibly HLA-related.

Regarding this clone: Its cognate antigen is unknown.

Trimming cost V 6 bases and J 1 base; bases outside gene matches: 4. The germline V gene encodes CDR1 MNHEY and CDR2 SMNVEV (reference sequence). The CDR3 consists of 17 residues. The chain links TRBV27 to TRBJ2-6; the match to TRBD2 covers 12 bases. Sequenced here: CD4+ T cells sorted from blood, sampled at approximately week 36, from a patient treated with tofacitinib. The sequence came from a human donor with alopecia areata. This CDR3 reads CASRTSGRSSGANVLTF. The CDR3 DNA reads TGTGCCAGCAGGACTAGCGGGAGAAGTTCTGGGGCCAACGTCCTGACTTTC. The full variable domain, with the rest looked up from reference TRBV27 and TRBJ2-6, is EAQVTQNPRYLITVTGKKLTVTCSQNMNHEYMSWYRQDPGLGLRQIYYSMNVEVTDKGDVPEGYKVSRKEKRNFPLILESPSPNQTSLYFCASRTSGRSSGANVLTFGAGSRLTVL.